A selection of T cell receptor beta chains follows, all from one sample in a study of vaccination effects on CD4 cells after COVID-19. No antigen is known for these receptors. Sequencing used immunoSEQ multiplex PCR; TCRdb keeps in-frame clones, though not all of them. This table has 70,000 to 75,000 clones, roughly 70% appearing once. Sequencing was performed on CD4+ T cells from PBMCs cultured with HCoV-OC43 spike peptides, taken before COVID-19 vaccination. The receptor set was obtained from a human donor who received a COVID-19 vaccine. Both conserved end residues are part of each CDR3. A D gene is named only where the DNA matches it firmly. Size values are once, few and many counts, or a class for expanded clones, and some rows have none.

v_gene	j_gene	d_gene	abundance	CDR3aa	CDR3nt
TRBV29-1	TRBJ1-2	NA	NA	CSVASGLMGNYGYTF	TGCAGCGTTGCCTCAGGGCTAATGGGCAACTATGGCTACACCTTC
TRBV25-1	TRBJ1-2	TRBD1	NA	CASSQDRASSNYGYTF	TGTGCCAGCAGTCAGGACAGGGCCTCTTCCAACTATGGCTACACCTTC
TRBV19	TRBJ1-4	NA	NA	CASSPGLLNEKLFF	TGTGCCAGTAGTCCGGGACTCCTAAATGAAAAACTGTTTTTT
TRBV5-5	TRBJ2-3	TRBD2	NA	CASSLEPGLAGARWDTQYF	TGTGCCAGCAGCTTGGAGCCGGGACTAGCGGGGGCGCGTTGGGATACGCAGTATTTT
TRBV4-2	TRBJ2-1	TRBD2	NA	CASSQDLTGGAQNEQFF	TGTGCCAGCAGCCAAGATTTGACCGGGGGGGCCCAAAATGAGCAGTTCTTC
TRBV12-5	TRBJ2-3	NA	once	CASTLNTDTQYF	TGTGCTAGTACCCTAAACACAGATACGCAGTATTTT
TRBV4-1	TRBJ1-5	TRBD1	NA	CASSQDLRQGGWRPQHF	TGCGCCAGCAGCCAAGATCTGCGACAAGGGGGCTGGAGGCCCCAGCATTTT
TRBV5-1	TRBJ2-1	TRBD2	NA	CASSSRLAGAPYNEQFF	TGCGCCAGCAGCTCCCGACTAGCGGGGGCCCCCTACAATGAGCAGTTCTTC
TRBV7-2	TRBJ2-3	TRBD1	NA	CASSPKVGTGVADTQYF	TGTGCCAGCAGCCCTAAAGTTGGGACAGGGGTCGCAGATACGCAGTATTTT
TRBV5-1	TRBJ1-2	NA	NA	CASSWGGPGLGYGYTF	TGCGCCAGCAGCTGGGGGGGGCCTGGTTTAGGCTATGGCTACACCTTC
TRBV2	TRBJ1-1	NA	NA	CASSVWGPSEAFF	TGTGCCAGCAGTGTGTGGGGCCCCTCCGAAGCTTTCTTT
TRBV11-2	TRBJ1-6	TRBD1	NA	CASSSINRGRNSPLHF	TGTGCCAGCAGCTCCATAAACAGGGGTCGTAATTCACCCCTCCACTTT
TRBV19	TRBJ2-1	TRBD2	NA	CASASIGTSADNEQFF	TGTGCCAGCGCATCGATCGGGACTAGCGCCGACAATGAGCAGTTCTTC
TRBV9	TRBJ2-5	NA	NA	CASSVAPLPSGGQYF	TGTGCCAGCAGCGTAGCGCCGCTCCCGAGTGGGGGCCAGTACTTC
TRBV27	TRBJ1-4	TRBD1	NA	CASSKGALTNEKLFF	TGTGCCAGCAGTAAGGGGGCCTTAACTAATGAAAAACTGTTTTTT
TRBV11-2	TRBJ1-1	NA	NA	CASSLQENTEAFF	TGTGCCAGCAGCTTACAGGAGAACACTGAAGCTTTCTTT
TRBV6-5	TRBJ1-4	NA	NA	CASSGSQEKLFF	TGTGCCAGCAGCGGGAGCCAGGAAAAACTGTTTTTT
TRBV5-1	TRBJ2-2	TRBD1	NA	CASSQGETGELFF	TGCGCCAGCAGCCAGGGGGAGACCGGGGAGCTGTTTTTT
TRBV2	TRBJ2-1	NA	NA	CASRLFDNEQFF	TGTGCCAGCAGACTTTTCGACAATGAGCAGTTCTTC
TRBV6-5	TRBJ1-2	NA	once	CASSGRVFRYGYTF	TGTGCCAGCTCCGGAAGGGTGTTTCGCTATGGCTACACCTTC
TRBV5-1	TRBJ1-1	TRBD1	NA	CASSLVQGATNTEAFF	TGCGCCAGCAGCTTGGTCCAGGGGGCTACGAACACTGAAGCTTTCTTT
TRBV4-2	TRBJ1-6	NA	NA	CASSFGNYNSPLHF	TGTGCCAGCAGCTTTGGAAATTATAATTCACCCCTCCACTTT
TRBV12-5	TRBJ2-4	NA	NA	CASGFWGPETTKLAKNIQYF	TGTGCTAGTGGTTTTTGGGGTCCAGAGACAACGAAACTAGCCAAAAACATTCAGTACTTC
TRBV5-5	TRBJ2-2	NA	NA	CASSSVVLGGDPRELFF	TGTGCCAGCAGCTCGGTCGTGTTAGGGGGGGACCCCCGGGAGCTGTTTTTT
TRBV10-3	TRBJ2-5	NA	NA	CAISEQTVSTQYF	TGTGCCATCAGCGAACAGACGGTGTCGACCCAGTACTTC
TRBV5-4	TRBJ2-5	TRBD1	NA	CASSRPTGAQETQYF	TGTGCCAGCAGCCGACCGACAGGGGCACAAGAGACCCAGTACTTC
TRBV6-1	TRBJ2-3	TRBD2	NA	CASSVTSGGGTDTQYF	TGTGCCAGCAGTGTGACTAGCGGGGGGGGAACAGATACGCAGTATTTT
TRBV10-2	TRBJ2-5	TRBD1	NA	CASMTLFRTGVVQETQYF	TGCGCCAGCATGACCCTTTTTCGGACAGGGGTCGTTCAAGAGACCCAGTACTTC
TRBV18	TRBJ2-6	TRBD1	NA	CASSPDRAGANVLTF	TGTGCCAGCTCACCCGACAGGGCTGGGGCCAACGTCCTGACTTTC
TRBV5-1	TRBJ2-3	NA	NA	CASSLQGLRDTQYF	TGCGCCAGCAGCTTGCAGGGCTTAAGAGATACGCAGTATTTT
TRBV6-5	TRBJ1-2	NA	NA	CASSYGGPYGYTF	TGTGCCAGCAGTTACGGAGGCCCCTATGGCTACACCTTC
TRBV5-8	TRBJ2-1	TRBD1	NA	CATPPNRGDEQFF	TGTGCCACACCACCGAACAGGGGAGATGAGCAGTTCTTC
TRBV4-3	TRBJ2-2	NA	few	CASSQVRGPTGELFF	TGCGCCAGCAGCCAAGTCCGGGGGCCAACCGGGGAGCTGTTTTTT
TRBV7-7	TRBJ1-1	NA	NA	CASSHSQTVNTEAFF	TGTGCCAGCAGCCACTCCCAGACAGTGAACACTGAAGCTTTCTTT
TRBV6-1	TRBJ1-5	NA	NA	CASSENARGQPQHF	TGTGCCAGCAGTGAAAACGCTCGGGGGCAGCCCCAGCATTTT
TRBV5-4	TRBJ2-1	NA	NA	CASSLGQSSYNEQFF	TGTGCCAGCAGCTTGGGGCAGAGCTCCTACAATGAGCAGTTCTTC
TRBV10-3	TRBJ2-5	TRBD2	NA	CAISESLAGQETQYF	TGTGCCATCAGTGAGTCACTAGCGGGTCAAGAGACCCAGTACTTC
TRBV6-5	TRBJ2-3	TRBD1	NA	CASSYTGADTQYF	TGTGCCAGCAGTTATACAGGGGCAGATACGCAGTATTTT
TRBV18	TRBJ1-1	NA	once	CASSPNQNTEAFF	TGTGCCAGCTCACCAAATCAGAACACTGAAGCTTTCTTT
TRBV12-5	TRBJ2-3	NA	few	CASGLDRSTDTQYF	TGTGCTAGTGGTTTGGATAGAAGCACAGATACGCAGTATTTT
TRBV5-1	TRBJ1-4	NA	NA	CASSLVSQENEKLFF	TGCGCCAGCAGCTTGGTGAGTCAGGAGAATGAAAAACTGTTTTTT
TRBV7-2	TRBJ2-3	TRBD2	NA	CASSFSGGGADTQYF	TGTGCCAGCAGCTTTAGCGGGGGAGGGGCAGATACGCAGTATTTT
TRBV30	TRBJ1-5	NA	NA	CAWSVLHSNQPQHF	TGTGCCTGGAGTGTACTCCATAGCAATCAGCCCCAGCATTTT
TRBV4-2	TRBJ2-3	TRBD2	NA	CASSSLSGGTDTQYF	TGTGCCAGCAGCTCCCTTAGCGGGGGCACAGATACGCAGTATTTT
TRBV24-1	TRBJ2-5	TRBD1	NA	CATSGTGGKETQYF	TGTGCCACCAGTGGGACAGGGGGTAAAGAGACCCAGTACTTC
TRBV5-6	TRBJ2-4	NA	NA	CASSFVGGGNIQYF	TGTGCCAGCAGCTTTGTGGGGGGCGGAAACATTCAGTACTTC
TRBV28	TRBJ2-6	NA	NA	CASSSGAGANVLTF	TGTGCCAGCAGTTCAGGGGCTGGGGCCAACGTCCTGACTTTC
TRBV7-3	TRBJ2-3	NA	NA	CASSHRDSDTQYF	TGTGCCAGCAGCCACCGGGACTCAGATACGCAGTATTTT
TRBV20-1	TRBJ2-1	NA	NA	CSASLQTSRFF	TGCAGTGCTAGCTTGCAGACCTCCCGTTTCTTC
TRBV7-2	TRBJ1-4	NA	few	CASSPPGRKLFF	TGTGCCAGCAGCCCTCCCGGGAGGAAACTGTTTTTT
TRBV2	TRBJ1-6	TRBD1	NA	CASSEQGASNSPLHF	TGTGCCAGCAGTGAGCAGGGGGCTAGTAATTCACCCCTCCACTTT
TRBV9	TRBJ2-3	TRBD2	NA	CASSTSGARYF	TGTGCCAGCAGCACTAGCGGGGCGCGGTATTTT
TRBV24-1	TRBJ2-3	TRBD1	few	CATSDDRGSTDTQYF	TGTGCCACCAGTGATGACAGGGGTAGCACAGATACGCAGTATTTT
TRBV15	TRBJ2-5	NA	NA	CATSREGSTQYF	TGTGCCACCAGCAGAGAAGGTAGTACCCAGTACTTC
TRBV6-5	TRBJ2-3	TRBD1	NA	CASKKDRVQDTQYF	TGTGCCAGCAAGAAGGACAGGGTTCAAGATACGCAGTATTTT